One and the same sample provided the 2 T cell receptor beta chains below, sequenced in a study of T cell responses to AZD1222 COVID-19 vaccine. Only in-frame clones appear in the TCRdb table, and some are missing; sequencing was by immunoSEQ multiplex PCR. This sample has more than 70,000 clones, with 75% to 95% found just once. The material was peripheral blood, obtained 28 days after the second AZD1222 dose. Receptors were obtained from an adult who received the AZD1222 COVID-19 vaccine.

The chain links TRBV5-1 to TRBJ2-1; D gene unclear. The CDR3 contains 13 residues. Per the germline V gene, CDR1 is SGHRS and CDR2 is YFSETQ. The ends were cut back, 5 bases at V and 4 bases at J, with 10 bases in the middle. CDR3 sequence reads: CASRVDTYNEQFF. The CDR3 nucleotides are TGCGCCAGCAGAGTCGACACATACAATGAGCAGTTCTTC. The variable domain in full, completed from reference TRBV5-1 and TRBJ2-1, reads KAGVTQTPRYLIKTRGQQVTLSCSPISGHRSVSWYQQTPGQGLQFLFEYFSETQRNKGNFPGRFSGRQFSNSRSEMNVSTLELGDSALYLCASRVDTYNEQFFGPGTRLTVL.

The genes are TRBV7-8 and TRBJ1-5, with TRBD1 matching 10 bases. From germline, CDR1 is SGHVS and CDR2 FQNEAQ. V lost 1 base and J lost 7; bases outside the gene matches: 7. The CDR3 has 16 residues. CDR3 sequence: CASSLERTGGKQPQHF. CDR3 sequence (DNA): TGTGCCAGCAGCTTAGAGCGGACAGGGGGAAAGCAGCCCCAGCATTTT.